This T cell receptor (beta chain) derives from a study of a mutant IDH1 vaccine in newly diagnosed glioma. Study-wide background: Mean patient age was around 40 years; 62.5% were male and around 40% female.

A note on this clone: Its antigen is currently unknown.

The assay was immunoSEQ multiplex PCR, and TCRdb's table has in-frame clones only and misses some. This sample has around 29,000 clones, with roughly 87% found just once. Time point indicated: week 5, during vaccination. What each vaccine dose contained was 300 ug of mutant IDH1 20-mer peptide, accompanied by topical imiquimod. Germline V gene lookup returns CDR1 MNHEY and CDR2 SVGAGI. Trimming left V 4 bases short and J 4 bases short, with 11 bases between. The CDR3 has 15 amino acids. Sequenced material: peripheral blood mononuclear cells (PBMCs), taken from a glioma patient whose treatment included an IDH1 peptide vaccine. This chain uses TRBV6-5 with TRBJ2-6; a possible D gene is TRBD2 (7 bases). The clonotype was recovered from a woman aged 40-49 years with glioma. Some clones in this sample may be carry-over from other donors' samples. The CDR3 DNA reads as TGTGCCAGCAGTTTGGGGGGGGCAGGGGCCAACGTCCTGACTTTC. It yields the protein CASSLGGAGANVLTF.